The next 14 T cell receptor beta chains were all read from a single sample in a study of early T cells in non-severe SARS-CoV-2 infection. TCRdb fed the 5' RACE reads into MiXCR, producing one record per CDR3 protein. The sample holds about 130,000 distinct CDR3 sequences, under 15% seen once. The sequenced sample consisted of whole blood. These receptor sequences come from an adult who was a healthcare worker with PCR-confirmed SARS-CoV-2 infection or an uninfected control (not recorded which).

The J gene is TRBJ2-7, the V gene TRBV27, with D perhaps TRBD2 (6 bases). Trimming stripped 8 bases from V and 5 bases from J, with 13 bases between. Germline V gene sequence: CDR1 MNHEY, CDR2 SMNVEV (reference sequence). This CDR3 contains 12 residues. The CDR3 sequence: CASGGLLNEQYF. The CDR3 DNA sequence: TGTGCCAGCGGGGGACTCTTGAACGAGCAGTACTTC.

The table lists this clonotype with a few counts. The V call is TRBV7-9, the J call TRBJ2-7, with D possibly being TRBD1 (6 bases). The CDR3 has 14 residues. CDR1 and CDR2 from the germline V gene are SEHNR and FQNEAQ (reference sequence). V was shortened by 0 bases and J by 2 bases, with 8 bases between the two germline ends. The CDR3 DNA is TGTGCCAGCAGCTTAGCCGACAGGACCTACGAGCAGTACTTC. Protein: CASSLADRTYEQYF.

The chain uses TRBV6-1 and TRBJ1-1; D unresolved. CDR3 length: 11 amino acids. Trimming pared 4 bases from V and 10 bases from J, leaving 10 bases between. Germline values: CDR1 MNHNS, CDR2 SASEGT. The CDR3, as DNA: TGTGCCAGCAGTGCTACATCGCGAGCTTTCTTT. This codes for CASSATSRAFF.

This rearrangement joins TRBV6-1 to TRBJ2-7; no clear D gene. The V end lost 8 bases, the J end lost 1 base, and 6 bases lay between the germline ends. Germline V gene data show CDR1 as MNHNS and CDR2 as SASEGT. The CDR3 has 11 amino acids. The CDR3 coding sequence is TGTGCCAGCGGCAGGTCCTACGAGCAGTACTTC. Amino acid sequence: CASGRSYEQYF.

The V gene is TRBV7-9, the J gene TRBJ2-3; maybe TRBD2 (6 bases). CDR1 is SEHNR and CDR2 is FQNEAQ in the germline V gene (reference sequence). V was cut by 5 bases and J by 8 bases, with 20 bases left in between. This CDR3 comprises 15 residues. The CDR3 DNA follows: TGTGCCAGCAGCGCCTACTTCACTAGCTCTAGTACGCAGTATTTT. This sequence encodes CASSAYFTSSSTQYF.

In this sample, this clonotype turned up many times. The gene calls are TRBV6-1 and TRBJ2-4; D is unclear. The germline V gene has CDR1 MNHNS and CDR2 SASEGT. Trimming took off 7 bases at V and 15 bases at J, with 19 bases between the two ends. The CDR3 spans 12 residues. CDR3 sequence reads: CASTSELRAMYF. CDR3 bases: TGTGCCAGCACCTCGGAGCTCCGGGCCATGTACTTC.

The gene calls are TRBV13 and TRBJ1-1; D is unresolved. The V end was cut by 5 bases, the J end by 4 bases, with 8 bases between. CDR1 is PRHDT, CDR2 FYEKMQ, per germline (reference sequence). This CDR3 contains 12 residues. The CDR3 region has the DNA TGTGCCAGCAGCACTTCTCGCACTGAAGCTTTCTTT. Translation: CASSTSRTEAFF.

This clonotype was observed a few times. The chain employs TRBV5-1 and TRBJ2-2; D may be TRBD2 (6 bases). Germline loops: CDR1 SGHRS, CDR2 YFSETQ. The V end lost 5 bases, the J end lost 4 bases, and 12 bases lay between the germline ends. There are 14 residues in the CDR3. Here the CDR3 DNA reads TGCGCCAGCAGTGGCGGGGACCGCACCGGGGAGCTGTTTTTT. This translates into CASSGGDRTGELFF.

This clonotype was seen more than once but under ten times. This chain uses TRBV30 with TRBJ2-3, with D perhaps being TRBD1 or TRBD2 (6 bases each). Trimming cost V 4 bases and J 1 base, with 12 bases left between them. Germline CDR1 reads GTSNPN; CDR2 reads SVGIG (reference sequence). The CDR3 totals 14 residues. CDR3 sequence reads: CAWNSGAGTDTQYF. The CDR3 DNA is TGTGCCTGGAACTCGGGGGCAGGCACAGATACGCAGTATTTT. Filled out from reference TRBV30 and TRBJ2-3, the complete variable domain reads SQTIHQWPATLVQPVGSPLSLECTVEGTSNPNLYWYRQAAGRGLQLLFYSVGIGQISSEVPQNLSASRPQDRQFILSSKKLLLSDSGFYLCAWNSGAGTDTQYFGPGTRLTVL.

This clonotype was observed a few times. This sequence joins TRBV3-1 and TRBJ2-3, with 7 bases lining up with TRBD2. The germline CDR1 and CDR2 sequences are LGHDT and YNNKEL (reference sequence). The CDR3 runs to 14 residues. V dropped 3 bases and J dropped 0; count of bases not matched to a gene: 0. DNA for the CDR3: TGTGCCAGCAGCCATAGCGGGAGCACAGATACGCAGTATTTT. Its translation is CASSHSGSTDTQYF.

Here the CDR3 reads CASSLVSVRSHGGETQYF. DNA of the CDR3: TGTGCCAGCAGCTTGGTCTCCGTTCGAAGTCACGGGGGGGAGACCCAGTACTTC. This sequence joins TRBV5-4 and TRBJ2-5; 7 positions match TRBD2. The ends lost 0 bases at V and 5 bases at J; junction bases unmatched: 16. There are 18 residues in the CDR3. Germline CDR1 is SGHNT and CDR2 is YYREEE (reference sequence).

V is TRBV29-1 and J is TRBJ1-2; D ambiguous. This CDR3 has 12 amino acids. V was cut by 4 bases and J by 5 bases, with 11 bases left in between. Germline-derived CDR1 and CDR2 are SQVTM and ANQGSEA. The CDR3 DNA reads TGCAGCGTTGGGGCTTCGGTGTATGGCTACACCTTC. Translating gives CSVGASVYGYTF.

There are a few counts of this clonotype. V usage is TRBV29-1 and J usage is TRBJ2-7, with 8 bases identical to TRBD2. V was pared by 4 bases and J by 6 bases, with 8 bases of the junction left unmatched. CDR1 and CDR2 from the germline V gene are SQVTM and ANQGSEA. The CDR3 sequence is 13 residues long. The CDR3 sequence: CSVARGGQVEQYF. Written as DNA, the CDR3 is TGCAGCGTTGCCCGGGGGGGGCAGGTCGAGCAGTACTTC.

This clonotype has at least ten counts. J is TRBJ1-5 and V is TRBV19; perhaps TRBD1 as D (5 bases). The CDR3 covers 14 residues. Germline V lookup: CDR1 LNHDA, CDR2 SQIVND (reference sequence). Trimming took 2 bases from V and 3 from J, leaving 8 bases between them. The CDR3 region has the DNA TGTGCCAGTAGTATAAGGGACTTCAATCAGCCCCAGCATTTT. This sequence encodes CASSIRDFNQPQHF.